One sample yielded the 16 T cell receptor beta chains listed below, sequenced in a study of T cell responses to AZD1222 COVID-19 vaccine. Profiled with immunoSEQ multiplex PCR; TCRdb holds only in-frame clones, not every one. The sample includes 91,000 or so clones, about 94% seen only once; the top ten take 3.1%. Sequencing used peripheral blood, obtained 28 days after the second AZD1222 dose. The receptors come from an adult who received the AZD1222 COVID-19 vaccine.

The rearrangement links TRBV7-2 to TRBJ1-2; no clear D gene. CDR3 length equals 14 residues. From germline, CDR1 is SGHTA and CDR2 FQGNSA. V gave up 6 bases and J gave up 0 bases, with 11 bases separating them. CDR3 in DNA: TGTGCCAGCAGTAAGACAAACACTAACTATGGCTACACCTTC. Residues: CASSKTNTNYGYTF. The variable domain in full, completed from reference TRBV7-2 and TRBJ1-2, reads GAGVSQSPSNKVTEKGKDVELRCDPISGHTALYWYRQSLGQGLEFLIYFQGNSAPDKSGLPSDRFSAERTGGSVSTLTIQRTQQEDSAVYLCASSKTNTNYGYTFGSGTRLTVV.

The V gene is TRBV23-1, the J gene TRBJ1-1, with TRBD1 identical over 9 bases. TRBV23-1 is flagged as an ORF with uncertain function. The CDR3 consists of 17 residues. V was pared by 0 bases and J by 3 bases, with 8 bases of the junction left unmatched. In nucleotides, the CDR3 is TGCGCCAGCAGTCAATCTCTCTTAGACAGGGGGGACACTGAAGCTTTCTTT. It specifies CASSQSLLDRGDTEAFF.

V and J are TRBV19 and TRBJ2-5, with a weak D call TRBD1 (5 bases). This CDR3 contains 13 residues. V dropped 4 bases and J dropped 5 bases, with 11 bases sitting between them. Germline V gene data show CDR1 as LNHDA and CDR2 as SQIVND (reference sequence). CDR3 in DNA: TGTGCCAGTAGTAAGGGGTCTGGGGAGACCCAGTACTTC. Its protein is CASSKGSGETQYF.

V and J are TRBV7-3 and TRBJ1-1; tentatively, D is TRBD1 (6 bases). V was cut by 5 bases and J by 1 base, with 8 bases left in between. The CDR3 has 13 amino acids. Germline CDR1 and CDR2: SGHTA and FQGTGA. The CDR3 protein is CASSLQGNTEAFF. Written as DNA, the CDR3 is TGTGCCAGCAGCCTACAGGGGAACACTGAAGCTTTCTTT. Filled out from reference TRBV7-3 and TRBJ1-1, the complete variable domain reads GAGVSQTPSNKVTEKGKYVELRCDPISGHTALYWYRQSLGQGPEFLIYFQGTGAADDSGLPNDRFFAVRPEGSVSTLKIQRTERGDSAVYLCASSLQGNTEAFFGQGTRLTVV.

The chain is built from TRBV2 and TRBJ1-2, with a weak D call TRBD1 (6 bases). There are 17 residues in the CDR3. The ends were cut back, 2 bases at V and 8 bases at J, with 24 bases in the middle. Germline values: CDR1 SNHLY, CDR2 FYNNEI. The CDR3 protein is CASSENLGVLTGIGYTF. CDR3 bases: TGTGCCAGCAGTGAAAATCTTGGGGTGCTTACAGGGATCGGCTACACCTTC. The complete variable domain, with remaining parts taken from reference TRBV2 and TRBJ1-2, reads EPEVTQTPSHQVTQMGQEVILRCVPISNHLYFYWYRQILGQKVEFLVSFYNNEISEKSEIFDDQFSVERPDGSNFTLKIRSTKLEDSAMYFCASSENLGVLTGIGYTFGSGTRLTVV.

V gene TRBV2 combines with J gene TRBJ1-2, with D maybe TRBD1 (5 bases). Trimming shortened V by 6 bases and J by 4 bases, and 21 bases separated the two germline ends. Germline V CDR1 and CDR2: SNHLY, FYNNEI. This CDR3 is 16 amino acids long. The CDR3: CASRGTAGLPRYGYTF. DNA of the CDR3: TGTGCCAGCAGAGGGACGGCCGGTCTTCCTCGCTATGGCTACACCTTC.

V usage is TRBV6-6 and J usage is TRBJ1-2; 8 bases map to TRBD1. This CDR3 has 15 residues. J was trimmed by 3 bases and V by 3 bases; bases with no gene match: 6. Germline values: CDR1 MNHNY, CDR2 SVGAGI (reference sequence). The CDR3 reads CASSYGQGRDYGYTF. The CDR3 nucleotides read TGTGCCAGCAGTTATGGACAGGGCAGGGACTATGGCTACACCTTC.

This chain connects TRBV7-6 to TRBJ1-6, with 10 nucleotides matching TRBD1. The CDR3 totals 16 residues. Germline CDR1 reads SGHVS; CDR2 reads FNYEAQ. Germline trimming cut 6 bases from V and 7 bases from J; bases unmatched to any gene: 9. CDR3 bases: TGTGCCAGCAGTTTAAGGTCGACAGGGGGCAATTCACCCCTCCACTTT. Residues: CASSLRSTGGNSPLHF.

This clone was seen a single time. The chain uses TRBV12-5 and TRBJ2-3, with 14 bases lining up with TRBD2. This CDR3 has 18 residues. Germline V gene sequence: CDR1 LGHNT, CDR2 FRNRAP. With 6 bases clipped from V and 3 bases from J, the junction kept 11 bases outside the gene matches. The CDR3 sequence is CASGLGTSGGHWTDTQYF. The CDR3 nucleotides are TGTGCTAGTGGCCTCGGGACTAGCGGGGGACATTGGACAGATACGCAGTATTTT.

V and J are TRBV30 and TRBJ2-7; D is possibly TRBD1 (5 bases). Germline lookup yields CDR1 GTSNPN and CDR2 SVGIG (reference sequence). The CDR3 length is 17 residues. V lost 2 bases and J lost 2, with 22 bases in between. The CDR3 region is CAWSYTPQYRLTYEQYF. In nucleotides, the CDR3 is TGTGCCTGGAGTTATACCCCCCAATACAGGTTGACCTACGAGCAGTACTTC.

The CDR3 DNA sequence: TGTGCCTGGGTCGGCAGTCAGGACTATGGCTACACCTTC. Translating gives CAWVGSQDYGYTF. The chain carries TRBV30 and TRBJ1-2; no reliable D call. Germline-derived CDR1 and CDR2 are GTSNPN and SVGIG (reference sequence). V was shortened by 5 bases and J by 3 bases, with 13 bases between the two germline ends. This CDR3 region has 13 residues.

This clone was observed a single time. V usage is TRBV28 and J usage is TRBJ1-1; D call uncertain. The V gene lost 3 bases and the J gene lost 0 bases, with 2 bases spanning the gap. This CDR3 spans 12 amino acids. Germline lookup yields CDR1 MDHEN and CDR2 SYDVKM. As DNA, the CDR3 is TGTGCCAGCAGTTTGATGAACACTGAAGCTTTCTTT. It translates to CASSLMNTEAFF.

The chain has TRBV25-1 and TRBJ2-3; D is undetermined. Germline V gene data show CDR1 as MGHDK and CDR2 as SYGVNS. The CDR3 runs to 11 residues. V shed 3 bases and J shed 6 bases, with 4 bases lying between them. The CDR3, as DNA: TGTGCCAGCAGTGAGGGTGATACGCAGTATTTT. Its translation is CASSEGDTQYF.

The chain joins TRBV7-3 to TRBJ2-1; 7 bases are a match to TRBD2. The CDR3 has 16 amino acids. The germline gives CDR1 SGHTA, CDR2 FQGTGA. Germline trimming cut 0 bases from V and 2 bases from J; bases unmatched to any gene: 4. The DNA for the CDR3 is TGTGCCAGCAGCTTAACGGGGGGGTACACCTACAATGAGCAGTTCTTC. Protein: CASSLTGGYTYNEQFF.

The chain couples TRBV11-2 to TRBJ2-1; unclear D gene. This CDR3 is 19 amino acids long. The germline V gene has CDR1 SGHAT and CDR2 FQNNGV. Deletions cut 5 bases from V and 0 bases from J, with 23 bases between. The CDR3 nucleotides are TGTGCCAGCAGCCCCAGCCCCGCCACAGCTAGGAGCTCCTACAATGAGCAGTTCTTC. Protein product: CASSPSPATARSSYNEQFF. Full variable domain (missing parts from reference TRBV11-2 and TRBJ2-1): EAGVAQSPRYKIIEKRQSVAFWCNPISGHATLYWYQQILGQGPKLLIQFQNNGVVDDSQLPKDRFSAERLKGVDSTLKIQPAKLEDSAVYLCASSPSPATARSSYNEQFFGPGTRLTVL.

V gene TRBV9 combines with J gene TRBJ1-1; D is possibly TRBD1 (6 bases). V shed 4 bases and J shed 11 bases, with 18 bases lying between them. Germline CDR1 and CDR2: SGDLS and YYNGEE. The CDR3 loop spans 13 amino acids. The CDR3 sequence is CASSSMVQGQAFF. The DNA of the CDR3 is TGTGCCAGCAGCTCAATGGTTCAGGGGCAGGCTTTCTTT.